The rows below give T cell receptor beta chains drawn from one sample of a study of spatial heterogeneity in lung cancer. TCRdb passed the 5' RACE reads through MiXCR, listing each CDR3 protein once. The sample contains about 42,000 distinct CDR3 sequences, 6.5% to 7% of which appear only once. The specimen comprised PBMCs, sampled at surgery. The origin of the receptors is a female donor with early-stage non-small cell lung cancer. Both conserved end residues are part of each CDR3. The order of the fields is D gene, J gene, V gene, clone size, CDR3 protein, CDR3 DNA. A D gene is named only where the DNA matches it firmly. Part of the rows lack a size; the others show once, few, many or a class for expanded clones.

. | TRBJ1-4 | TRBV5-1 | . | CASSFSSGQLFF | TGCGCCAGCAGCTTTTCTTCCGGGCAACTGTTTTTT
. | TRBJ2-3 | TRBV11-2 | many | CASSNLGADTQYF | TGTGCCAGCAGCAACCTGGGCGCAGATACGCAGTATTTT
. | TRBJ1-2 | TRBV7-9 | . | CASSPTGPGYTF | TGTGCCAGCAGTCCAACAGGCCCTGGCTACACCTTC
TRBD2 | TRBJ2-7 | TRBV20-1 | many | CSARDQAGGQAEQYF | TGCAGTGCTAGAGATCAGGCGGGGGGGCAGGCCGAGCAGTACTTC
TRBD1 | TRBJ1-1 | TRBV7-2 | few | CASSLKTGSYTEAFF | TGTGCCAGCAGCTTAAAGACAGGGTCCTACACTGAAGCTTTCTTT
. | TRBJ2-5 | TRBV14 | many | CASSQERRSFQETQYF | TGTGCCAGCAGCCAAGAACGACGCAGCTTCCAAGAGACCCAGTACTTC
TRBD2 | TRBJ2-1 | TRBV18 | few | CASSPRAGVNEQFF | TGTGCCAGCTCACCACGCGCGGGGGTCAATGAGCAGTTCTTC
. | TRBJ2-3 | TRBV7-2 | many | CASSSRLGGDTQYF | TGTGCCAGCAGCTCCCGACTCGGTGGCGATACGCAGTATTTT
. | TRBJ1-6 | TRBV27 | . | CASSLLGDSYNSPLHF | TGTGCCAGCAGTTTATTAGGGGACTCCTATAATTCACCCCTCCACTTT
. | TRBJ1-5 | TRBV7-8 | . | CASSLAAVYSNQPQHF | TGTGCCAGCAGCTTAGCCGCAGTATATAGCAATCAGCCCCAGCATTTT
TRBD1 | TRBJ1-2 | TRBV5-5 | many | CASSLSPGTGGYTF | TGTGCCAGCAGCTTGTCTCCCGGGACAGGGGGCTACACCTTC
TRBD2 | TRBJ2-2 | TRBV5-1 | . | CASSGAGAKSGELFF | TGCGCCAGCAGTGGAGCGGGGGCCAAGTCCGGGGAGCTGTTTTTT
TRBD1 | TRBJ1-2 | TRBV5-1 | . | CASSYSPGQTNYGYTF | TGCGCCAGCAGCTACTCGCCGGGACAGACTAACTATGGCTACACCTTC
TRBD2 | TRBJ2-3 | TRBV6-6 | . | CASSPGTSGGFNTQYF | TGTGCCAGCAGCCCAGGGACTAGCGGGGGGTTTAATACGCAGTATTTT
. | TRBJ2-3 | TRBV5-1 | many | CASSFPGTTDTQYF | TGCGCCAGCAGCTTCCCCGGAACTACAGATACGCAGTATTTT
TRBD1 | TRBJ2-5 | TRBV25-1 | many | CASSAWTGPETQYF | TGTGCCAGCAGTGCTTGGACAGGGCCAGAGACCCAGTACTTC
. | TRBJ1-2 | TRBV4-3 | many | CASSQAGALSYGYTF | TGCGCCAGCAGCCAGGCAGGGGCGCTGAGCTATGGCTACACCTTC
TRBD1 | TRBJ1-2 | TRBV28 | . | CASSFPTGQATYGYTF | TGTGCCAGCAGTTTCCCTACGGGACAGGCGACCTATGGCTACACCTTC
. | TRBJ1-3 | TRBV12-3/TRBV12-4 | . | CASSLGASSGNTIYF | TGTGCCAGCAGTTTAGGTGCATCTTCTGGAAACACCATATATTTT
. | TRBJ2-5 | TRBV28 | many | CASSPGQARGEETQYF | TGTGCCAGCAGCCCCGGACAGGCCCGCGGGGAAGAGACCCAGTACTTC
. | TRBJ1-4 | TRBV7-9 | . | CASSLRILTGVDEKLFF | TGTGCCAGCAGCTTAAGGATTCTGACAGGAGTCGATGAAAAACTGTTTTTT
TRBD1 | TRBJ1-2 | TRBV6-2/TRBV6-3 | many | CASSYSGTGRGGYTF | TGTGCCAGCAGTTACTCCGGGACAGGGAGGGGCGGCTACACCTTC
TRBD1 | TRBJ1-3 | TRBV12-3/TRBV12-4 | few | CASSWGQGPNSGNTIYF | TGTGCCAGCAGTTGGGGACAGGGTCCCAACTCTGGAAACACCATATATTTT
. | TRBJ1-2 | TRBV6-1 | many | CASSEALAAAYGYTF | TGTGCCAGCAGTGAAGCGCTGGCGGCAGCTTATGGCTACACCTTC
. | TRBJ2-3 | TRBV29-1 | few | CSVEVGSARGDTQYF | TGCAGCGTTGAAGTCGGAAGCGCTAGGGGAGATACGCAGTATTTT
. | TRBJ2-2 | TRBV6-5 | many | CASRTETSRPAGELFF | TGTGCCAGCAGGACGGAGACTAGTCGCCCTGCCGGGGAGCTGTTTTTT
. | TRBJ1-3 | TRBV5-1 | . | CASSLSPVEAGGNTIYF | TGCGCCAGCAGCCTATCGCCGGTGGAGGCGGGTGGAAACACCATATATTTT
. | TRBJ1-2 | TRBV28 | many | CASIGQRYGYTF | TGTGCCAGCATCGGACAGCGCTATGGCTACACCTTC
. | TRBJ2-7 | TRBV6-5 | many | CASSPTRGRQTYEQYF | TGTGCCAGCAGTCCAACGCGGGGTAGGCAGACCTACGAGCAGTACTTC
. | TRBJ2-2 | TRBV5-1 | many | CASSLTVNTGELFF | TGCGCCAGCAGCTTGACAGTGAACACCGGGGAGCTGTTTTTT
. | TRBJ2-7 | TRBV6-5 | few | CASHGTSTYEQYF | TGTGCCAGCCACGGGACATCGACCTACGAGCAGTACTTC